The present entry profiles one T cell receptor beta chain with its context. This entry belongs to a study of blood T cell repertoires in COVID-19. Background on the study: Acute and convalescent COVID-19 specimens originated in the United States, Italy and Spain. Sources were T cells, B-cell-depleted T cells, or PBMCs; the material itself was cDNA or gDNA.

As processed by the authors: Amplification of reference gene primers provided the estimated nucleated cell counts. The repertoire was sequenced with immunoSEQ multiplex PCR; TCRdb's copy has only in-frame clones and lacks some. V, J and clone size reflect that table, while D and trimming were determined from the DNA. The repertoire holds some 68,000 clones, with over 80% as singletons. The V gene's germline CDR1 is MNHEY and CDR2 SVGAGI. Unmatched junction bases numbered 7, after V lost 6 bases and J lost 7 bases. The CDR3 is made up of 14 amino acids. The chain recombines TRBV6-5 with TRBJ2-1; 9 bases are shared with TRBD2. This receptor was obtained from a human donor in a cohort sampled during active COVID-19. Sequenced: peripheral blood. CDR3 sequence (DNA): TGTGCCAGCAGCGTAGCGGGAGCGAAGAATGAGCAGTTCTTC. Residues: CASSVAGAKNEQFF.